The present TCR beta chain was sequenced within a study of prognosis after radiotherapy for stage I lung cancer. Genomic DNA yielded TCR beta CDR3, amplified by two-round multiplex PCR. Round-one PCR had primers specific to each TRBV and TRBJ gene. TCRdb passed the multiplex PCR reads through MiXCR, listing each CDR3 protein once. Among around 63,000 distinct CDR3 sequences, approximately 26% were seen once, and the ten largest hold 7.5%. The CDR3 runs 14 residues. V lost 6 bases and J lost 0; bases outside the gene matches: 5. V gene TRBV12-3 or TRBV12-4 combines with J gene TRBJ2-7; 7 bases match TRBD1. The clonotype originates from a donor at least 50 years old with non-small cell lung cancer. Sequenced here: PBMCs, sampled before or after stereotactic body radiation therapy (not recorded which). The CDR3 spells CASSWDSHSYEQYF. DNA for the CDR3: TGTGCCAGCAGCTGGGACAGCCACTCCTACGAGCAGTACTTC.